This T cell receptor beta chain was sequenced during a study of T-cell reconstitution after alpha-beta-depleted transplantation in children. Study results and limitations: Several hundred expanded graft clones reportedly were the source of alpha-beta T cells about two months after transplant. The study traced high day-60 TCRbeta diversity in some patients to surviving recipient T cells and thymic progenitors. Fresh T-cell production supplied most of the T-cell counts and diversity seen one year after transplant.

This sample's TCRbeta library carried unique molecular identifier barcodes. TCRdb reprocessed the PCR reads with MiXCR, giving one entry per CDR3 protein. The table includes hundreds of thousands of distinct CDR3 sequences, 10% to 15% detected once. Remarks on this clonotype: The target antigen is unknown.

CDR3 size: 15 residues. The germline V and J ends were trimmed by 5 bases and 4 bases, with 17 bases remaining between them. Germline V gene lookup returns CDR1 SGHTA and CDR2 FQGTGA. This receptor was identified in a male patient aged 5 to 17 who had a stem cell transplant for acute myeloid leukemia, so the T cells may come from the graft donor. V usage is TRBV7-3 and J usage is TRBJ1-2; D is unresolved. The specimen was PBMCs, mostly from graft donor cells, collected 360 days after TCRalphabeta/CD19-depleted stem cell transplant. The CDR3 coding sequence is TGTGCCAGCAGCCCTCATGCCGGCCCTAGCTATGGCTACACCTTC. Its translation is CASSPHAGPSYGYTF.